The 31 T cell receptor beta chains listed next were all sequenced from one sample in a study of blood T cell repertoires in COVID-19. Here immunoSEQ multiplex PCR was the method, and the copy in TCRdb shows in-frame clones only, minus some. The top ten clones hold approximately 2.9% of a sample with 250,000 to 350,000 clones, under 90% of them seen once. Sequences were obtained from PBMCs or T cells enriched from blood (not recorded which). The receptor set was obtained from a woman between 50 and 59 years old who had been exposed to COVID-19.

The J gene is TRBJ1-1, the V gene TRBV28; TRBD1 aligns across 7 bases. Per germline, CDR1 MDHEN and CDR2 SYDVKM. The CDR3 is 13 residues long. V shed 6 bases and J 0 bases; nucleotides not matched to a gene: 1. In DNA, the CDR3 is TGTGCCAGCAGGACAGGGCTGAACACTGAAGCTTTCTTT. Translating gives CASRTGLNTEAFF.

The gene calls are TRBV28 and TRBJ2-7; no definite D call. The CDR3 has 14 residues. Germline V CDR1 and CDR2: MDHEN, SYDVKM. Trimming left V 3 bases short and J 0 bases short, with 9 bases between. CDR3 sequence (DNA): TGTGCCAGCAGTTTTGGGCCCGCCTCCTACGAGCAGTACTTC. This translates into CASSFGPASYEQYF. The variable domain in full, completed from reference TRBV28 and TRBJ2-7, reads DVKVTQSSRYLVKRTGEKVFLECVQDMDHENMFWYRQDPGLGLRLIYFSYDVKMKEKGDIPEGYSVSREKKERFSLILESASTNQTSMYLCASSFGPASYEQYFGPGTRLTVT.

The table lists this clone with a few counts. The V gene is TRBV6-5, the J gene TRBJ2-5; TRBD2 matches at 9 bases. Germline trimming cut 8 bases from V and 2 bases from J; bases unmatched to any gene: 9. CDR1 and CDR2 from the germline V gene are MNHEY and SVGAGI. CDR3 length equals 15 residues. CDR3 in DNA: TGTGCCAGCCGGGCTAGCGGGACCCATCAAGAGACCCAGTACTTC. It encodes CASRASGTHQETQYF.

The count of this clone is one. The gene calls are TRBV6-1 and TRBJ2-2; D is undetermined. This CDR3 contains 17 residues. Looked up from germline, CDR1 is MNHNS and CDR2 is SASEGT. The V gene lost 3 bases and the J gene lost 1 base, with 15 bases spanning the gap. Here the CDR3 reads CASSEDASGLNTGELFF. The CDR3, as DNA: TGTGCCAGCAGTGAGGATGCGTCAGGCCTGAACACCGGGGAGCTGTTTTTT.

The rearrangement links TRBV5-4 to TRBJ2-7; TRBD1 matches 12 bases. Unmatched junction bases numbered 5, after V lost 3 bases and J lost 4 bases. This CDR3 has 15 amino acids. Germline CDR1 and CDR2: SGHNT and YYREEE (reference sequence). DNA of the CDR3: TGTGCCAGCAGCTGGGGACAGGGGGCTTTGTACGAGCAGTACTTC. It is translated as CASSWGQGALYEQYF. Looking up the rest from reference TRBV5-4 and TRBJ2-7 gives the full variable domain: ETGVTQSPTHLIKTRGQQVTLRCSSQSGHNTVSWYQQALGQGPQFIFQYYREEENGRGNFPPRFSGLQFPNYSSELNVNALELDDSALYLCASSWGQGALYEQYFGPGTRLTVT.

V and J are TRBV5-1 and TRBJ2-7; D call uncertain. The germline V gene encodes CDR1 SGHRS and CDR2 YFSETQ. This CDR3 spans 15 amino acids. V dropped 4 bases and J dropped 0 bases, with 14 bases sitting between them. The CDR3 region has the DNA TGCGCCAGCAGCCAATTGGCAGGCCTCTCCTACGAGCAGTACTTC. Its translation is CASSQLAGLSYEQYF.

J is TRBJ2-1 and V is TRBV5-1; 7 nucleotides agree with TRBD1. V was pared by 4 bases and J by 2 bases, with 6 bases of the junction left unmatched. Germline values: CDR1 SGHRS, CDR2 YFSETQ. The CDR3 loop spans 15 amino acids. CDR3: CASSTGQYPYNEQFF. CDR3 bases: TGCGCCAGCAGCACGGGACAGTATCCCTACAATGAGCAGTTCTTC. Filled out from reference TRBV5-1 and TRBJ2-1, the complete variable domain reads KAGVTQTPRYLIKTRGQQVTLSCSPISGHRSVSWYQQTPGQGLQFLFEYFSETQRNKGNFPGRFSGRQFSNSRSEMNVSTLELGDSALYLCASSTGQYPYNEQFFGPGTRLTVL.

The CDR3 DNA is TGCGCCAGCAGCCAAGCAGACTCGAACACCGGGGAGCTGTTTTTT. This translates into CASSQADSNTGELFF. V usage is TRBV4-1 and J usage is TRBJ2-2; D not resolved. CDR3 length: 15 residues. Germline CDR1 is MGHRA and CDR2 is YSYEKL. Trimming cost V 1 base and J 0 bases, with 6 bases left between them.

The chain links TRBV27 to TRBJ1-4; no reliable D call. This CDR3 has 14 residues. Germline V gene sequence: CDR1 MNHEY, CDR2 SMNVEV (reference sequence). The V end was cut by 2 bases, the J end by 8 bases, with 12 bases between. The CDR3, as DNA: TGTGCCAGCAGTTTAGTAGCAGAGAGAGAAAAACTGTTTTTT. The encoded protein is CASSLVAEREKLFF. The variable domain in full, with the rest retrieved from reference TRBV27 and TRBJ1-4, is EAQVTQNPRYLITVTGKKLTVTCSQNMNHEYMSWYRQDPGLGLRQIYYSMNVEVTDKGDVPEGYKVSRKEKRNFPLILESPSPNQTSLYFCASSLVAEREKLFFGSGTQLSVL.

The chain links TRBV28 to TRBJ1-1; D remains unclear. Germline values: CDR1 MDHEN, CDR2 SYDVKM. The V end was cut by 7 bases, the J end by 1 base, with 10 bases between. The CDR3 covers 13 residues. In nucleotides, the CDR3 is TGTGCCAGCACGGGATACACGAACACTGAAGCTTTCTTT. This translates into CASTGYTNTEAFF.

The chain combines TRBV7-2 with TRBJ2-5; D gene unclear. Germline CDR1 and CDR2: SGHTA and FQGNSA. This CDR3 region has 12 residues. V lost 5 bases, J lost 9 bases, and 13 bases lay in between. The CDR3 reads CASSPSRSAQYF. CDR3 in DNA: TGTGCCAGCAGCCCTAGTCGTTCGGCCCAGTACTTC. The full variable domain, its missing parts supplied by reference TRBV7-2 and TRBJ2-5, is GAGVSQSPSNKVTEKGKDVELRCDPISGHTALYWYRQSLGQGLEFLIYFQGNSAPDKSGLPSDRFSAERTGGSVSTLTIQRTQQEDSAVYLCASSPSRSAQYFGPGTRLLVL.

The chain is built from TRBV27 and TRBJ1-6; TRBD1 aligns across 7 bases. The CDR3 loop spans 15 amino acids. The germline V gene has CDR1 MNHEY and CDR2 SMNVEV (reference sequence). V gave up 5 bases and J gave up 7 bases; unmatched junction bases: 8. As DNA, the CDR3 is TGTGCCAGCAGTCCGGGAGGGGGCAGGAATTCACCCCTCCACTTT. It encodes CASSPGGGRNSPLHF.

This chain links TRBV6-5 with TRBJ1-4; 8 bases line up with TRBD1. CDR3 size: 14 residues. Germline values: CDR1 MNHEY, CDR2 SVGAGI. The V gene end was trimmed by 6 bases and the J gene end by 5 bases; junction bases not matched to a gene: 5. CDR3 DNA sequence: TGTGCCAGCAGAACAGGGGGGGACAATGAAAAACTGTTTTTT. Residues: CASRTGGDNEKLFF.

V is TRBV28 and J is TRBJ1-2; D is uncertain. There are 14 residues in the CDR3. V was pared by 7 bases and J by 4 bases, with 16 bases between. Looked up from germline, CDR1 is MDHEN and CDR2 is SYDVKM. The chain's CDR3 is CASTGGALSYGYTF. CDR3 DNA sequence: TGTGCCAGCACAGGAGGAGCTCTAAGCTATGGCTACACCTTC.

This clone was picked up a small number of times. The rearrangement uses TRBV5-1 and TRBJ1-4; 10 bases line up with TRBD1. This CDR3 has 17 amino acids. V trimming: 0 bases; J trimming: 8 bases; junction bases outside the gene matches: 10. Germline V gene sequence: CDR1 SGHRS, CDR2 YFSETQ. The CDR3 loop is CASSLAPGTGEGEKLFF. In nucleotides, the CDR3 is TGCGCCAGCAGCTTGGCCCCCGGGACAGGGGAAGGAGAAAAACTGTTTTTT.

The sample holds a few counts of this clone. This chain links TRBV6-5 with TRBJ2-4; 7 bases fit TRBD1. J was trimmed by 6 bases and V by 8 bases; bases with no gene match: 10. Germline V gene lookup returns CDR1 MNHEY and CDR2 SVGAGI. There are 14 residues in the CDR3. The CDR3 loop is CASHRQGGLNIQYF. The DNA for the CDR3 is TGTGCCAGCCACCGCCAAGGGGGCTTAAACATTCAGTACTTC.

The rearrangement links TRBV5-6 to TRBJ2-7; the D is unclear. V dropped 4 bases and J dropped 0 bases, with 17 bases sitting between them. The CDR3 contains 16 residues. In germline, CDR1 is SGHDT, CDR2 YYEEEE. The CDR3 protein is CASSIGPTTSSYEQYF. The DNA of the CDR3 is TGTGCCAGCAGCATAGGCCCGACAACAAGCTCCTACGAGCAGTACTTC.

This rearrangement joins TRBV28 to TRBJ1-4; TRBD1 matches 7 bases. With 3 bases clipped from V and 4 bases from J, the junction kept 11 bases outside the gene matches. Germline CDR1 is MDHEN and CDR2 is SYDVKM. This CDR3 has 17 amino acids. The CDR3 DNA reads TGTGCCAGCAGTTTTCTCAGGGGGAGCTCGGGTAATGAAAAACTGTTTTTT. Amino acids: CASSFLRGSSGNEKLFF.

This chain connects TRBV5-1 to TRBJ2-6; D might be TRBD1 (6 bases). The CDR3 sequence is 17 residues long. The germline gives CDR1 SGHRS, CDR2 YFSETQ. V dropped 5 bases and J dropped 3 bases, with 18 bases sitting between them. DNA of the CDR3: TGCGCCAGCAGTATGACGCCAGGGGCTGGTGGGGCCAACGTCCTGACTTTC. Translating it yields CASSMTPGAGGANVLTF.

The chain has TRBV13 and TRBJ1-1; D call uncertain. The germline V and J ends were trimmed by 1 base and 1 base, with 10 bases remaining between them. The CDR3 spans 15 residues. Germline CDR1 is PRHDT and CDR2 is FYEKMQ (reference sequence). CDR3 loop: CASSLVLDSNTEAFF. For the CDR3, the DNA is TGTGCCAGCAGCTTAGTTTTAGACTCGAACACTGAAGCTTTCTTT.

In its sample, this clone was seen once. This chain joins TRBV30 and TRBJ2-1; TRBD2 aligns across 10 bases. Germline CDR1 GTSNPN, CDR2 SVGIG (reference sequence). Trimming at V came to 1 base and at J to 1 base, leaving 7 bases not matched to a gene. This CDR3 has 17 residues. CDR3 amino acids: CAWSDLAGAVSYNEQFF. CDR3 nucleotides: TGTGCCTGGAGTGATCTAGCGGGGGCTGTATCCTACAATGAGCAGTTCTTC. Full variable domain (rest looked up from reference TRBV30 and TRBJ2-1): SQTIHQWPATLVQPVGSPLSLECTVEGTSNPNLYWYRQAAGRGLQLLFYSVGIGQISSEVPQNLSASRPQDRQFILSSKKLLLSDSGFYLCAWSDLAGAVSYNEQFFGPGTRLTVL.

The V gene is TRBV15, the J gene TRBJ1-5, with D perhaps matching TRBD1 (6 bases). V shed 3 bases and J shed 11 bases, with 20 bases lying between them. From germline, CDR1 is LNHNV and CDR2 YYDKDF (reference sequence). The CDR3 runs 15 residues. In nucleotides, the CDR3 is TGTGCCACCAGCAGGTTGGACAGCTGGTTGAAGGCCCAGCATTTT. Its protein product is CATSRLDSWLKAQHF.

V gene TRBV5-5 combines with J gene TRBJ2-5; D unclear. Germline values: CDR1 SGHKS, CDR2 YYEKEE (reference sequence). V lost 0 bases, J lost 2 bases, and 20 bases lay in between. The CDR3 runs 18 residues. CDR3 coding DNA: TGTGCCAGCAGCTTGGATGTGGGTTTAACAACAGAGCAAGAGACCCAGTACTTC. It codes for CASSLDVGLTTEQETQYF.

This chain uses TRBV5-4 with TRBJ2-3; 8 bases agree with TRBD2. The junction had 8 bases not matched to a gene; V was cut back by 4 bases and J by 1 base. Germline CDR1 is SGHNT and CDR2 is YYREEE (reference sequence). The CDR3 is 16 amino acids. The CDR3 is CASSPGGAGGTDTQYF. The DNA for the CDR3 is TGTGCCAGCAGCCCGGGAGGGGCAGGGGGCACAGATACGCAGTATTTT.

The chain carries TRBV30 and TRBJ1-1; no reliable D call. V was clipped by 0 bases and J by 1 base, with 6 bases between them. The CDR3 spans 13 residues. The germline CDR1 and CDR2 sequences are GTSNPN and SVGIG (reference sequence). The CDR3 coding sequence is TGTGCCTGGAGTGTAACAGCGAACACTGAAGCTTTCTTT. Translation: CAWSVTANTEAFF.

The V call is TRBV10-3, the J call TRBJ2-1; 8 nucleotides line up with TRBD2. This CDR3 has 15 amino acids. From germline, CDR1 is ENHRY and CDR2 SYGVKD. V trimming: 6 bases; J trimming: 2 bases; junction bases outside the gene matches: 6. CDR3 bases: TGTGCCATCAGAAAAGCGGGGGTTACCTACAATGAGCAGTTCTTC. It translates to CAIRKAGVTYNEQFF.

The table lists this clone with a count of one. The V gene is TRBV3-1 (or the pseudogene TRBV3-2), the J gene TRBJ2-7, with 10 positions matching TRBD1. Unmatched junction bases numbered 7, after V lost 3 bases and J lost 5 bases. This CDR3 comprises 15 residues. Germline CDR1 reads LGHDT; CDR2 reads YNNKEL (reference sequence). In nucleotides, the CDR3 is TGTGCCAGCAGCCAGAACCGGGACAGGGGCCACGAGCAGTACTTC. This translates into CASSQNRDRGHEQYF.

V usage is TRBV6-5 and J usage is TRBJ2-7, with 10 bases fitting TRBD1. The CDR3 totals 15 residues. From germline, CDR1 is MNHEY and CDR2 SVGAGI. Unmatched junction bases numbered 9, after V lost 6 bases and J lost 4 bases. In DNA, the CDR3 is TGTGCCAGCAGCAGCAGACAGGGGGCACGGTACGAGCAGTACTTC. Protein: CASSSRQGARYEQYF.

The chain carries TRBV6-5 and TRBJ2-3, with 9 bases fitting TRBD1. The germline V gene encodes CDR1 MNHEY and CDR2 SVGAGI. J lost 3 bases, V lost 6 bases, and 7 bases had no gene match. CDR3 length: 15 residues. CDR3 in DNA: TGTGCCAGCAGCACAGGGGGCATCGTGACAGATACGCAGTATTTT. Translating gives CASSTGGIVTDTQYF.

CDR3: CASSLSVGAYTGELFF. DNA of the CDR3: TGTGCCAGCAGTTTATCGGTAGGGGCGTACACCGGGGAGCTGTTTTTT. J is TRBJ2-2 and V is TRBV27, with a weak D call TRBD1 (5 bases). The germline V gene has CDR1 MNHEY and CDR2 SMNVEV (reference sequence). The CDR3 runs to 16 residues. The V end was cut by 0 bases, the J end by 3 bases, with 11 bases between.

J is TRBJ1-1 and V is TRBV10-3; 10 positions match TRBD1. The V gene end was trimmed by 9 bases and the J gene end by 0 bases; junction bases not matched to a gene: 4. CDR3 length equals 14 residues. In germline, CDR1 is ENHRY, CDR2 SYGVKD. The CDR3 DNA sequence: TGTGCCATGTCCGGGACAGGGGTGAACACTGAAGCTTTCTTT. This translates into CAMSGTGVNTEAFF.